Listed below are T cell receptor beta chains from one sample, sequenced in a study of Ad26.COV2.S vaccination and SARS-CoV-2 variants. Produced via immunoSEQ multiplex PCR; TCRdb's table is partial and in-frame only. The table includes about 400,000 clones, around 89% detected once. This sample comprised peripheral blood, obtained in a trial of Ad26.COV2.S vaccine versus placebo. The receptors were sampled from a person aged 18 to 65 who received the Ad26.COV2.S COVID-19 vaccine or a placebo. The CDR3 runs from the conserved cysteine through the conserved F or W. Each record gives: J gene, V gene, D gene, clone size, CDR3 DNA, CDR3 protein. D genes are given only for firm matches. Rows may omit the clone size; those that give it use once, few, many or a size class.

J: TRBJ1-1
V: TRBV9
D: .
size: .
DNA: TGTGCCAGCAGCCTATCAGACAGCCTTGGTGCTGAAGCTTTCTTT
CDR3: CASSLSDSLGAEAFF

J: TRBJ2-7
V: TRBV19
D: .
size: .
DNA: TGTGCCAGTGGGCAATACGAGCAGTACTTC
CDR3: CASGQYEQYF

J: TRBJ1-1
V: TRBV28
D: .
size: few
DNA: TGTGCCAGCAGTTTGGGTACCTGGGGTATGAACACTGAAGCTTTCTTT
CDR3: CASSLGTWGMNTEAFF

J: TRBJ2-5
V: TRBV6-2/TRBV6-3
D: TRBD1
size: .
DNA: TGTGCCAGCAGTTCCGCACGAGGGGGCAAAGAGACCCAGTACTTC
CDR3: CASSSARGGKETQYF

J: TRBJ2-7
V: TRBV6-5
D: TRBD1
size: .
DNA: TGTGCCAGCAGTTACTCGACAGGGTTTCGCGGATCCGAGCAGTACTTC
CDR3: CASSYSTGFRGSEQYF

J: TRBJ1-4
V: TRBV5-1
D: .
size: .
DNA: TGCGCCAGCTCCCGGGACAAAGATAATGAAAAACTGTTTTTT
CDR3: CASSRDKDNEKLFF

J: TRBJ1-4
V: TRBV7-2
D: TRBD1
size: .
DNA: TGTGCCAGCAATACAGGGGCAACTAATGAAAAACTGTTTTTT
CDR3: CASNTGATNEKLFF

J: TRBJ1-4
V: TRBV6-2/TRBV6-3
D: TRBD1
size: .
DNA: TGTGCCAGCAGTTCCGGACAGGATAATGAAAAACTGTTTTTT
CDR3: CASSSGQDNEKLFF

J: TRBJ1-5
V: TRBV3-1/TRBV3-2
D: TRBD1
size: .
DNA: TGTGCCAGCAGCCGGACAGGGTATAGCAATCAGCCCCAGCATTTT
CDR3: CASSRTGYSNQPQHF

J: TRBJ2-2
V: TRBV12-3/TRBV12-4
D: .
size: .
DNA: TGTGCCACCGGAGAGGCGAACACCGGGGAGCTGTTTTTT
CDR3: CATGEANTGELFF

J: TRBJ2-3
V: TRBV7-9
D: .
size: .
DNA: TGTGCCAGCAGCTTAGCAGTTACCAAAGATACGCAGTATTTT
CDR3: CASSLAVTKDTQYF

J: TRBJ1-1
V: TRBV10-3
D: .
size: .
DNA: TGTGCCATCAGTGTAGGACACCAGAGCGGCCCTGAAGCTTTCTTT
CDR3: CAISVGHQSGPEAFF

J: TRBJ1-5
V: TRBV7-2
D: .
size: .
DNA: TGTGCCAGCAGCCCTGGACTGCCCTTATATAGCAATCAGCCCCAGCATTTT
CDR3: CASSPGLPLYSNQPQHF

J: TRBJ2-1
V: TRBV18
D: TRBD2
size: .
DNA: TGTGCCAGCTCCCTACGGGGCATTAGCGGGGGGGCGAATGAGCAGTTCTTC
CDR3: CASSLRGISGGANEQFF

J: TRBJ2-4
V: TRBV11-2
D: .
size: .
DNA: TGTGCCAGCAGCCCTCTCCAGGGTGGGAACATTCAGTACTTC
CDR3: CASSPLQGGNIQYF

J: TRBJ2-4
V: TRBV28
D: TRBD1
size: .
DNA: TGTGCCAGCAGCAACCGGACAGGGAGCATTCAGTACTTC
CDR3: CASSNRTGSIQYF

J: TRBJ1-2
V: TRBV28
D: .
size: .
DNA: TGTGCCAGCAGTTTAAGAGGGGACATCTTCTACTATGGCTACACCTTC
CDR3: CASSLRGDIFYYGYTF

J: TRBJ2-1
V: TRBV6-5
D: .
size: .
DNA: TGTGCCAGCAGTTATAAACTAGGATCCTACAATGAGCAGTTCTTC
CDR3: CASSYKLGSYNEQFF

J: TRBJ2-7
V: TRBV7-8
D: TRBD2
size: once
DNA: TGTGCCAGCAGCTTAGAGCCTAGCGGGAACTACGAGCAGTACTTC
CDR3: CASSLEPSGNYEQYF

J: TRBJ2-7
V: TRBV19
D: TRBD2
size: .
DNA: TGTGCCAGTAGTACCCTGGGCGGGGGATTCTACGAGCAGTACTTC
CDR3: CASSTLGGGFYEQYF

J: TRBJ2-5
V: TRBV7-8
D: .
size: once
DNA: TGTGCCAGCAACTGGAGGGTATCAGAGACCCAGTACTTC
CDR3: CASNWRVSETQYF

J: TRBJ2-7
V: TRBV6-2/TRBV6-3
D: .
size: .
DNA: TGTGCCAGCAGTCCCCTCAGCAGCTCCTACGAGCAGTACTTC
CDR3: CASSPLSSSYEQYF

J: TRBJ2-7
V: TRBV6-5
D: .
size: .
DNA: TGTGCCAGCAGTTACTCCGGGACGGACTACGAGCAGTACTTC
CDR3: CASSYSGTDYEQYF

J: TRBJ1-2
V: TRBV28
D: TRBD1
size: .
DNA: TGTGCCAGCACCAACAGGGGATCTCCCCGGGGCTACACCTTC
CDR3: CASTNRGSPRGYTF

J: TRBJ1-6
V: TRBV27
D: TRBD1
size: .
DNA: TGTGCCAGCAGAAGGACAGGGAGCTATAATTCACCCCTCCACTTT
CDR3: CASRRTGSYNSPLHF